This TCR beta chain was captured by sequencing in a study of cytomegalovirus exposure and HLA in healthy donors (dated by TCRdb to about 2017). In the study overall: An earlier analysis of several hundred of the donors reported around 280 Gb of sequence data and 95 million to 130 million unique TCR beta sequences obtained from about 170 million T cells. Roughly 320 gigabases of sequencing data and 75 million to 85 million unique TCR sequences made up an early release that covered nearly 650 HLA-typed donors. The genetic ancestry cluster associated with self-reported Caucasian donors included approximately 85% of the roughly 400 genotyped donors. The study aimed to test whether signatures of past pathogen exposure could be identified by cataloging public T cell receptors. The T cell repertoires of 666 subjects were profiled by immunosequencing and related to cytomegalovirus serostatus. In addition to the first cohort of around 670 subjects, a separate validation cohort of under 150 different subjects was used. To predict cytomegalovirus infection status, the study brought together high-throughput TCR immunosequencing, statistical association of individual TCRs with disease status, and machine learning. In a later analysis, previously published TCR beta repertoires from 666 donors were re-analyzed and high-resolution HLA genotyping was added so that TCR occurrence patterns could be studied. Rather than drawing on any new phenotypic data, the later analysis identified candidate immune exposures from TCR beta sequences and the way those sequences occurred across donors. An earlier analysis of 450 to 750 of the donors used high-throughput TCR beta sequencing to judge whether each TCR beta V gene segment behaved as functional or pseudogenic. Donor age, sex, ethnicity and CMV serostatus were compiled alongside the repertoire data. In a later genetic analysis, genome-wide SNP genotypes for about 65% of the roughly 700 donors were used, and that subset was treated as a discovery cohort. Every repertoire in the discovery cohort had been generated on one and the same sequencing platform. HLA typing included class I and class II loci at four-digit resolution. The number of donors typed differed by locus, with roughly 620-640 for A, B, C, DRB1 and DQB1, about 500 for DQA1, about 610 for DPA1, and 472 for DPB1. Four to six DR-DQ haplotypes were handled as single units for association and clustering because linkage in the cohort was strong. Across some 400 genotyped donors of the cohort, an average of approximately 240,000 unique TCR beta nucleotide sequences per donor were sequenced, and roughly a sixth of those sequences were non-productive. Points the paper makes about the study in general: In both the original and validation cohorts, the classifier was reported to diagnose cytomegalovirus status with high specificity and sensitivity. Strong co-occurrence of HLA alleles, especially DR and DQ, made assigning TCR associations to individual alleles difficult. A cluster of highly shared sequence variants was judged likely to represent a technical artifact of the sequencing pipeline. A total of roughly 160 TCR beta chains were listed by the study as associated with cytomegalovirus. Sequencing depth was assumed to be roughly uniform across donors in the presence/absence analyses, though that assumption may not hold. Because HLA typing was unavailable for some donors at each locus, only the typed subset was used in association tests. Across donors, most TCR sequences were observed very rarely, whereas some public TCRs were present in many individuals. The authors suggested that the approach could potentially be generalized to other disease states and immunological phenotypes. The earlier analysis of approximately 560 of the donors excluded fewer than 20 rarely observed V segments, including chromosome 9 orphons, because counts were too low. A later genetic analysis reported fewer N-insertions in productive TCRs among donors in an Asian-associated ancestry cluster than the roughly 720-donor mean. In an earlier analysis of a few hundred of the donors, most TCR beta V segments were observed in productive rearrangements about 87% or about 30% of the time, broadly matching IMGT annotations. According to a later analysis, parvovirus B19, influenza, CMV and Epstein-Barr virus appeared linked to several top co-occurrence clusters. A further reported finding was that TCR beta sequences accurately predicted the HLA-A and HLA-B alleles for most subjects in the first cohort. Compared with equally common non-associated chains, HLA-associated TCR beta chains in a later analysis were more clonally expanded and had lower generation probabilities. A later analysis found that TCR association rates varied across HLA loci, with DRB1 alleles showing the most associated TCRs and HLA-C alleles the fewest. Some IMGT-functional V segments, including TRBV6-2 and TRBV6-3, could not be told apart with the 87-base-pair reads, so those segments were excluded. V-gene and J-gene trimming of TCR beta chains was associated with a missense DCLRE1C variant in a later genetic analysis, and the association was replicated in an independent cohort. Immune exposure information for the cohort was limited to CMV serostatus. In vitro tests confirmed that a few of the cytomegalovirus-associated TCR beta chains recognize cytomegalovirus antigens. A later analysis associated 16,951 TCR beta sequences with specific HLA alleles at a false discovery rate of 0.05. A later analysis found that most CMV-associated TCR beta chains appeared HLA-restricted, with HLA associations seemingly driven largely by CMV exposure. Correlated functional status among segregating V segments might be attributable to linkage disequilibrium, but an unknown experimental factor could not be ruled out. The cohort was sequenced for TCR beta chains only, and without alpha or paired-chain data the features that could be detected were limited.

The library was built by means of the immunoSEQ multiplex PCR assay. The multiplex PCR relied on a mix of 60 forward primers for TCR Vbeta segments and 13 reverse primers for TCR Jbeta segments. The CDR3 region of rearranged TCR beta genes was amplified from genomic DNA with a multiplex PCR assay. On the Illumina HiSeq System, the amplified TCR beta libraries were sequenced as 87-base-pair reads. Turning to the authors' computational methods: A later analysis counted approximately 84 million unique TCR beta chains across the 500 to 850 repertoires, and around 12 million of these chains were shared by at least two donors. A nearest-neighbor algorithm error-corrected the raw reads and collapsed the reads into unique sequences, merging closely related sequences to remove PCR and sequencing errors. V, D and J gene segments were assigned by aligning CDR3 sequences to IMGT reference sequences. For a sequence to be retained, at least a six-nucleotide match to both a V gene segment and a J gene segment was required. Rearrangements were classified as productive when the CDR3 lacked stop codons and remained in frame with V and J, and all other rearrangements were classified as non-productive. Following IMGT convention, CDR3 was defined as the stretch from the second conserved V-encoded cysteine to the conserved J-encoded phenylalanine. In an earlier analysis of around 570 of the donors, sequences lacking an unambiguous match to a single V gene segment were excluded. An earlier analysis of 587 of the donors called V segments functional above 56.7% productive rearrangements and segregating when the between-donor standard deviation exceeded 5%. A statistical classification framework was developed to diagnose cytomegalovirus status using the catalog of TCR beta chain sequences. V and J gene assignment, in a later analysis, came from comparing TCR nucleotide sequences with IMGT/GENE-DB human TR gene sequences. The TCRdist pipeline was used in a later analysis to assign CDR3 sequences and most-parsimonious VDJ recombination scenarios. In a later analysis, every TCR beta chain was defined by the combination of its CDR3 amino acid sequence and its V-gene family, and reads without a unique V-gene family were dropped. A later analysis removed roughly 590 highly shared, low-generation-probability nucleotide sequences to deal with suspected cross-contamination and a sequencing artifact. In a later analysis, a clonal expansion index was calculated for each public chain from normalized within-repertoire ranks of inferred template counts. In a later analysis, generation probabilities were computed using a VDJ recombination model fitted to out-of-frame rearrangements, and the results were checked against IGoR. In a later analysis, hypergeometric tests were used to score TCR-TCR, TCR-HLA and TCR-CMV co-occurrence, with a repertoire-size bias correction applied to TCR pairs. In a later analysis, false discovery rates were estimated by permuting HLA or CMV assignments 20 times. In a later analysis, co-occurring TCRs were grouped with DBSCAN, and TCRdist sequence similarity was added when clustering was performed within HLA-allele-positive subsets. Co-occurrence clustering excluded repertoires with fewer than 30,000 or more than 120,000 public chains, plus five with anomalous nucleotide sharing. TCRdb took this table from immuneACCESS and kept in-frame rearrangements with V and J called. Such tables lack part of the clones; where checked against another copy, unresolved V genes explain under half of the gap, and the rest is unexplained. V, J and clone size are those of that table, while D and trimming were read from the DNA. The table for this sample lists tens of thousands of clones; roughly 72% of them were counted only once. Of the sample, roughly 22% is held by the ten largest clones.

Clipping removes 4 bases from V and 6 bases from J, with 8 as the unmatched junction base count. The CDR3 spans 16 residues, from the cysteine through the phenylalanine. CDR3 DNA is the only sequence kept; it has 48 bases, read in frame from the first base. CDR1 SGHRS and CDR2 YFSETQ were looked up in the germline V gene. The cohort consisted of some 670 healthy bone marrow donors. At the time of sampling, all cohort members were nominally healthy, though unrecorded immune exposures were likely present. The donor tested CMV seropositive, placing the donor among the 290 or so seropositive members of the cohort. Every donor gave a peripheral blood sample, and the peripheral blood mononuclear cells from that sample were used for TCR beta sequencing. The Qiagen DNeasy Blood Extraction Kit was used to extract genomic DNA from the blood cell samples. Details on this clone: Its recognized antigen is unknown. The input lacks base qualities; no much larger clone sits a single base away.

This TCR came from a woman aged 45-65 years in good health and CMV-seropositive. Material for sequencing was PBMCs. The chain joins TRBV5-1 to TRBJ2-2; 11 middle bases align to TRBD1. The CDR3 has the sequence CASSPGQGAGAGELFF. The nucleotide sequence is TGCGCCAGCAGCCCCGGACAGGGGGCCGGTGCCGGGGAGCTGTTTTTT.